The 15 T cell receptor beta chains presented below share a single source sample, sequenced in a study of T cells in Graves' hyperthyroidism and ophthalmopathy. RNA transcripts provided the source from which TCR beta CDR3 regions were amplified. A first-round RT-PCR of the TCR CDR3 used the HTBI primer set. Each CDR3 protein gets one entry after TCRdb re-called the multiplex PCR reads with MiXCR. The table includes almost 350,000 distinct CDR3 sequences, about a sixth detected once. Sequencing used blood. Receptors originate from a woman aged 40 to 50 with Graves' ophthalmopathy.

The genes are TRBV15 and TRBJ2-5; no clear D. Germline CDR1 reads LNHNV; CDR2 reads YYDKDF (reference sequence). The V and J ends lost 0 bases and 1 base respectively, with 6 bases between them. The CDR3 runs 14 residues. CDR3 sequence reads: CATSRDGFQETQYF. Written as DNA, the CDR3 is TGTGCCACCAGCAGAGACGGATTCCAAGAGACCCAGTACTTC.

This clonotype was counted at least ten times. CDR3 amino acids: CASSTGSQETQYF. CDR3 nucleotides: TGCGCCAGCAGTACCGGGTCCCAAGAGACCCAGTACTTC. The chain recombines TRBV5-1 with TRBJ2-5, with no clear D. CDR1 SGHRS and CDR2 YFSETQ come from the germline V gene. V was trimmed by 5 bases and J by 1 base, leaving 9 bases between them. The CDR3 length is 13 residues.

In its sample, this clonotype was seen many times. The V and J genes are TRBV5-1 and TRBJ2-5; maybe TRBD1 (6 bases). V was pared by 1 base and J by 5 bases, with 15 bases between. The CDR3 consists of 15 residues. Per the germline V gene, CDR1 is SGHRS and CDR2 is YFSETQ. As DNA, the CDR3 is TGCGCCAGCAGCTTGTCGGCAGGGGAATGGGAGACCCAGTACTTC. Residues: CASSLSAGEWETQYF.

In its sample, this clonotype was seen many times. V is TRBV12-3 or TRBV12-4 and J is TRBJ1-1; D remains unclear. V was trimmed by 8 bases and J by 7 bases, leaving 11 bases between them. CDR3 size: 11 residues. CDR3 DNA: TGTGCCAGCGGGGAGGGTCATGAAGCTTTCTTT. Its protein is CASGEGHEAFF.

In this sample, this clonotype turned up many times. The J gene is TRBJ1-2, the V gene TRBV19; 7 positions match TRBD1. The ends lost 5 bases at V and 5 bases at J; junction bases unmatched: 8. The CDR3 length is 14 residues. Per germline, CDR1 LNHDA and CDR2 SQIVND (reference sequence). The CDR3 here is CASSASTGRYGYTF. The CDR3, as DNA: TGTGCCAGTAGTGCTTCGACAGGGCGGTATGGCTACACCTTC.

This clonotype appeared many times. This chain links TRBV28 with TRBJ2-5, with D hard to call. There are 15 residues in the CDR3. V lost 3 bases and J lost 2, with 13 bases in between. Germline lookup yields CDR1 MDHEN and CDR2 SYDVKM. The CDR3 DNA reads TGTGCCAGCAGTTTGGAAGGGAATGGGCAAGAGACCCAGTACTTC. Protein sequence: CASSLEGNGQETQYF.

The chain uses TRBV7-2 and TRBJ2-5; D unclear. Germline V lookup: CDR1 SGHTA, CDR2 FQGNSA. The length of the CDR3 is 15 residues. Trimming pared 2 bases from V and 0 bases from J, leaving 10 bases between. The CDR3 sequence: CASSLRRKDQETQYF. Here the CDR3 DNA reads TGTGCCAGCAGCTTACGTCGGAAGGACCAAGAGACCCAGTACTTC.

This clonotype was detected many times. This chain connects TRBV30 to TRBJ1-1; D not certain. The V end was cut by 2 bases, the J end by 6 bases, with 7 bases between. This CDR3 spans 11 amino acids. The germline CDR1 and CDR2 sequences are GTSNPN and SVGIG (reference sequence). CDR3 nucleotides: TGTGCCTGGAGTTCTTTGGCTGAAGCTTTCTTT. Protein: CAWSSLAEAFF.

The chain combines TRBV11-2 with TRBJ1-6, with 8 bases aligning to TRBD1. This CDR3 has 15 amino acids. V lost 1 base and J lost 7; bases outside the gene matches: 3. Germline CDR1 reads SGHAT; CDR2 reads FQNNGV. This CDR3 is CASSLGGTGNSPLHF. In DNA, the CDR3 is TGTGCCAGCAGCTTAGGTGGGACAGGCAATTCACCCCTCCACTTT.

The chain carries TRBV18 and TRBJ1-1; D is ambiguous. Germline loops: CDR1 KGHSH, CDR2 LQKENI. Trimming stripped 4 bases from V and 2 bases from J, with 14 bases between. This CDR3 is 15 amino acids long. The CDR3 loop is CASSRFREGNTEAFF. CDR3 coding DNA: TGTGCCAGCTCACGTTTTCGCGAGGGTAACACTGAAGCTTTCTTT.

There are many counts of this clonotype. The V gene is TRBV12-3 or TRBV12-4, the J gene TRBJ2-5; 12 bases match TRBD1. This CDR3 is 16 amino acids long. The V segment lost 2 bases and the J segment 5 bases; nucleotides outside the gene matches: 6. In DNA form, the CDR3 reads TGTGCCAGCAGTTTACAGGGACAGGGGGCTTCGGAGACCCAGTACTTC. It is translated as CASSLQGQGASETQYF.

Many counts were recorded for this clonotype. The chain joins TRBV7-8 to TRBJ1-2; 9 bases map to TRBD1. V lost 4 bases to trimming and J lost 5 bases; unmatched junction nucleotides: 8. The CDR3 is made up of 15 amino acids. The germline V gene has CDR1 SGHVS and CDR2 FQNEAQ. CDR3 in amino acids: CASSSRDRVFYGYTF. For the CDR3, the DNA is TGTGCCAGCAGCTCCCGGGACAGGGTTTTTTATGGCTACACCTTC.

This clonotype occurred many times. This rearrangement joins TRBV19 to TRBJ1-1, with D perhaps TRBD1 (5 bases). This CDR3 is built from 12 residues. The V end lost 11 bases, the J end lost 5 bases, and 15 bases lay between the germline ends. In germline, CDR1 is LNHDA, CDR2 SQIVND (reference sequence). In DNA form, the CDR3 reads TGTGCCTCGCGGACACTTACAACTGAAGCTTTCTTT. It translates to CASRTLTTEAFF. Combining the CDR3 with reference TRBV19 and TRBJ1-1 gives the whole variable domain DGGITQSPKYLFRKEGQNVTLSCEQNLNHDAMYWYRQDPGQGLRLIYYSQIVNDFQKGDIAEGYSVSREKKESFPLTVTSAQKNPTAFYLCASRTLTTEAFFGQGTRLTVV.

The chain links TRBV5-1 to TRBJ2-7; a possible D gene is TRBD1 (6 bases). Trimming took 2 bases from V and 5 from J, leaving 11 bases between them. The germline gives CDR1 SGHRS, CDR2 YFSETQ. This CDR3 comprises 13 residues. CDR3 protein: CASSFGQSNEQYF. Written as DNA, the CDR3 is TGCGCCAGCAGCTTCGGACAGTCCAACGAGCAGTACTTC.

This clonotype showed up many times. This chain connects TRBV28 to TRBJ2-7; the match to TRBD1 covers 7 bases. Germline trimming cut 5 bases from V and 6 bases from J; bases unmatched to any gene: 10. CDR1 MDHEN and CDR2 SYDVKM come from the germline V gene. The length of the CDR3 is 14 residues. For the CDR3, the DNA is TGTGCCAGCAGTCCCGACAGGGAGCGGCTCGAGCAGTACTTC. This translates into CASSPDRERLEQYF.